The 8 T cell receptor beta chains below come from one sample, sequenced in a study of tumor-infiltrating lymphocytes in oesophageal squamous cell carcinoma. From the PCR reads, TCRdb called clonotypes with MiXCR, one entry per CDR3 protein. Here the sample spans approximately 21,000 distinct CDR3 sequences, around two fifths being singletons. Sequencing was carried out using esophageal tumor tissue. The receptors originated from a male donor with esophageal squamous cell carcinoma.

Ten or more counts support this clonotype. The rearrangement joins TRBV30 to TRBJ2-2, with TRBD2 as a possible D gene (5 bases). Germline loops: CDR1 GTSNPN, CDR2 SVGIG (reference sequence). Trimming left V 4 bases short and J 6 bases short, with 12 bases between. This CDR3 comprises 13 residues. This CDR3 reads CAWTRVVAGELFF. CDR3 nucleotide sequence: TGTGCCTGGACGAGGGTAGTGGCCGGGGAGCTGTTTTTT. Filled out from reference TRBV30 and TRBJ2-2, the complete variable domain reads SQTIHQWPATLVQPVGSPLSLECTVEGTSNPNLYWYRQAAGRGLQLLFYSVGIGQISSEVPQNLSASRPQDRQFILSSKKLLLSDSGFYLCAWTRVVAGELFFGEGSRLTVL.

This sequence joins TRBV11-3 and TRBJ2-3, with TRBD2 identical over 9 bases. CDR1 and CDR2 (germline): SGHNT, YENEEA. With 5 bases clipped from V and 5 bases from J, the junction kept 5 bases outside the gene matches. The CDR3 totals 14 residues. The chain's CDR3 is CASSETSGRDTQYF. CDR3 DNA sequence: TGTGCCAGCAGCGAGACTAGCGGAAGAGATACGCAGTATTTT.

This sequence joins TRBV11-2 and TRBJ2-1; D is perhaps TRBD1 or TRBD2 (5 bases each). The CDR3 contains 15 residues. Germline V gene lookup returns CDR1 SGHAT and CDR2 FQNNGV. V dropped 2 bases and J dropped 3 bases, with 11 bases sitting between them. The CDR3 loop is CASSLSRGDYNEQFF. The DNA for the CDR3 is TGTGCCAGCAGCTTAAGCCGGGGCGACTACAATGAGCAGTTCTTC.

This clonotype was counted at least ten times. This chain links TRBV24-1 with TRBJ2-3, with 13 bases identical to TRBD2. V trimming: 1 base; J trimming: 4 bases; junction bases outside the gene matches: 4. The CDR3 has 17 residues. Germline CDR1 is KGHDR and CDR2 is SFDVKD. This CDR3 is CATSDLGTSGTSDTQYF. CDR3 nucleotides: TGTGCCACCAGTGATTTAGGGACTAGCGGGACCTCAGATACGCAGTATTTT.

The rearrangement joins TRBV7-3 to TRBJ2-2; maybe TRBD1 (6 bases). Germline CDR1 and CDR2: SGHTA and FQGTGA. This CDR3 spans 16 amino acids. Trimming pared 5 bases from V and 6 bases from J, leaving 19 bases between. The DNA of the CDR3 is TGTGCCAGCAGCCAAGACAGGCTAACCGTTTCCGGGGAGCTGTTTTTT. This sequence encodes CASSQDRLTVSGELFF.

The J gene is TRBJ2-1, the V gene TRBV7-6; no reliable D call. The CDR3 loop spans 15 amino acids. The germline V gene has CDR1 SGHVS and CDR2 FNYEAQ. Trimming took 1 base from V and 8 from J, leaving 15 bases between them. CDR3 DNA: TGTGCCAGCAGCTTAGATAGGGCCGCCAGCGATGAGCAGTTCTTC. Amino acid sequence: CASSLDRAASDEQFF.

The DNA of the CDR3 is TGTGCCAGCAGCCAAGCGGGAGAAGGGACAGATACGCAGTATTTT. Translation: CASSQAGEGTDTQYF. This chain joins TRBV11-1 and TRBJ2-3, with 8 bases fitting TRBD2. The ends lost 5 bases at V and 3 bases at J; junction bases unmatched: 7. CDR3 size: 15 residues. Germline V gene sequence: CDR1 SGHAT, CDR2 FQDESV (reference sequence). The whole variable domain, remainder taken from reference TRBV11-1 and TRBJ2-3, is EAEVAQSPRYKITEKSQAVAFWCDPISGHATLYWYRQILGQGPELLVQFQDESVVDDSQLPKDRFSAERLKGVDSTLKIQPAELGDSAMYLCASSQAGEGTDTQYFGPGTRLTVL.

On this clonotype: No conserved phenylalanine or tryptophan is present at the end of the CDR3, so a read error is the likely explanation. The gene calls are TRBV7-9 and TRBJ2-1; D is uncertain. The J call may be in error: the DNA end matches TRBJ2-5 better. This CDR3 spans 13 amino acids. Germline assignment: CDR1 SEHNR and CDR2 FQNEAQ (reference sequence). CDR3 sequence reads: CASSLVLQETQYL. CDR3 coding DNA: TGTGCCAGCAGCTTAGTCTTACAAGAGACCCAGTACTTG.